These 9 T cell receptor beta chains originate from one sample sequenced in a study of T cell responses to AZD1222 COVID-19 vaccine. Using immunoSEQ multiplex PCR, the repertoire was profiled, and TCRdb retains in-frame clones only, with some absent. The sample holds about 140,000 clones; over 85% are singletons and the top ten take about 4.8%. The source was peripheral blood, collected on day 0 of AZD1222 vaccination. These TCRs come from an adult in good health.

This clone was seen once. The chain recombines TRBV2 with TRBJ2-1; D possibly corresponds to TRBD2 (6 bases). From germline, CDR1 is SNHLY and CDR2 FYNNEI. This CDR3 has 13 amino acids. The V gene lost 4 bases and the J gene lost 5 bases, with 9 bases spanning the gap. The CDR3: CASSGGANNEQFF. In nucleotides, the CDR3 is TGTGCCAGCAGTGGCGGGGCAAACAATGAGCAGTTCTTC.

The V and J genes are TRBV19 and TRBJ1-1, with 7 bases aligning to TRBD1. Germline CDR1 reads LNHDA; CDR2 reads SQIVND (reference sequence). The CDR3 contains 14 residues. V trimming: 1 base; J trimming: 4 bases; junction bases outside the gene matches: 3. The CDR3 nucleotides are TGTGCCAGTAGTATAGGGGCAGGGGGCACTGAAGCTTTCTTT. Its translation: CASSIGAGGTEAFF.

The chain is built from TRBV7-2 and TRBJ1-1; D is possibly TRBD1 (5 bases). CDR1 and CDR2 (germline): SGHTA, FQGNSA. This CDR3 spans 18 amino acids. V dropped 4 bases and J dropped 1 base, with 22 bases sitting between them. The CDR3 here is CASSSYAGPTGRNTEAFF. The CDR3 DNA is TGTGCCAGCAGCTCGTACGCAGGGCCCACCGGCAGGAACACTGAAGCTTTCTTT.

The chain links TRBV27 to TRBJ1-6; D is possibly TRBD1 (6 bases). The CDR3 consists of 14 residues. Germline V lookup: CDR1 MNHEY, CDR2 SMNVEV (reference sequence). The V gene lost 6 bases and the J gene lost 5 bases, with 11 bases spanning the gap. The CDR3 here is CASRRDNDNSPLHF. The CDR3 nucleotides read TGTGCCAGCAGGCGGGACAATGATAATTCACCCCTCCACTTT.

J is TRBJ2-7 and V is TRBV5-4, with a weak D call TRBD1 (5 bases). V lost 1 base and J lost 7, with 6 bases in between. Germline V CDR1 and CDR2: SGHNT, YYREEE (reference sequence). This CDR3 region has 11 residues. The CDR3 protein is CASSLTGEQYF. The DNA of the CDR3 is TGTGCCAGCAGCTTGACAGGAGAGCAGTACTTC. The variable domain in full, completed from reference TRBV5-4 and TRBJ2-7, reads ETGVTQSPTHLIKTRGQQVTLRCSSQSGHNTVSWYQQALGQGPQFIFQYYREEENGRGNFPPRFSGLQFPNYSSELNVNALELDDSALYLCASSLTGEQYFGPGTRLTVT.

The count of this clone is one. The CDR3: CATRQGRDPNEKLFF. The DNA of the CDR3 is TGTGCCACCAGACAGGGGAGAGATCCTAATGAAAAACTGTTTTTT. V usage is TRBV15 and J usage is TRBJ1-4, with TRBD1 identical over 7 bases. The CDR3 runs to 15 residues. V shed 6 bases, J shed 3 bases, and the junction held 7 bases outside the gene matches. Germline-derived CDR1 and CDR2 are LNHNV and YYDKDF (reference sequence).

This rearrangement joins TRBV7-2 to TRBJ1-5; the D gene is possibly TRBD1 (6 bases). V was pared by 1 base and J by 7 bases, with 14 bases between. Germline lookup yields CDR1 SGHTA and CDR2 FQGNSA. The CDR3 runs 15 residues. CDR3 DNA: TGTGCCAGCAGCTTAGATACAGGGACGGGGCAGCCCCAGCATTTT. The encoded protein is CASSLDTGTGQPQHF.

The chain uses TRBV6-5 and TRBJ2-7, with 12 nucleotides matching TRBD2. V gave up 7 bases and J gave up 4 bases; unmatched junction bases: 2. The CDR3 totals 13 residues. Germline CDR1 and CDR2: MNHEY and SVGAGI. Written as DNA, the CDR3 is TGTGCCAGCAAGGGGACTAGCGGGTACGAGCAGTACTTC. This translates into CASKGTSGYEQYF.

The CDR3, as DNA: TGTGCCAGCAGTATCCTGTATTATGGCTACACCTTC. Its protein product is CASSILYYGYTF. The chain uses TRBV2 and TRBJ1-2; D ambiguous. Trimming removed 5 bases at V and 5 bases at J, with 9 bases between. From germline, CDR1 is SNHLY and CDR2 FYNNEI. CDR3 length: 12 residues.